This passage covers 18 T cell receptor beta chains from one sample sequenced in a study of T cell clonotyping in hematopoietic cell transplantation. Regarding time point: recipient sample about 28 days before transplant, after cytoreduction. Only in-frame clones appear in the TCRdb table, and some are missing; sequencing was by immunoSEQ multiplex PCR. The profile shows about 80,000 clones, approximately 95% of them singletons. The sequencing used peripheral blood mononuclear cells, collected before stem cell transplant. The receptors shown here come from a woman aged 45 to 65 with acute myeloid leukemia. Some clones in this sample may be carry-over from other donors' samples.

V and J are TRBV5-6 and TRBJ1-5; no clear D. Per the germline V gene, CDR1 is SGHDT and CDR2 is YYEEEE. The CDR3 covers 14 residues. Trimming took 5 bases from V and 1 from J, leaving 10 bases between them. CDR3 sequence (DNA): TGTGCCAGCAGTTATGGACGGAGCAATCAGCCCCAGCATTTT. This translates into CASSYGRSNQPQHF. Combining the CDR3 with reference TRBV5-6 and TRBJ1-5 gives the whole variable domain DAGVTQSPTHLIKTRGQQVTLRCSPKSGHDTVSWYQQALGQGPQFIFQYYEEEERQRGNFPDRFSGHQFPNYSSELNVNALLLGDSALYLCASSYGRSNQPQHFGDGTRLSIL.

J is TRBJ1-1 and V is TRBV5-1; perhaps TRBD1 as D (5 bases). Trimming cost V 0 bases and J 4 bases, with 13 bases left between them. This CDR3 spans 15 amino acids. Germline CDR1 and CDR2: SGHRS and YFSETQ. CDR3 nucleotides: TGCGCCAGCAGCTTGGTAGGAGGGGAGGGCACTGAAGCTTTCTTT. Its translation is CASSLVGGEGTEAFF.

The gene calls are TRBV5-1 and TRBJ2-2, with D perhaps assigned TRBD1 or TRBD2 (6 bases each). Germline loops: CDR1 SGHRS, CDR2 YFSETQ. The CDR3 spans 14 residues. Trimming left V 6 bases short and J 0 bases short, with 9 bases between. CDR3 sequence (DNA): TGCGCCAGCAACGGGGGCCCGAACACCGGGGAGCTGTTTTTT. Translation: CASNGGPNTGELFF.

The V and J genes are TRBV5-1 and TRBJ2-3, with 8 bases matching TRBD1. The germline CDR1 and CDR2 sequences are SGHRS and YFSETQ. Trimming cost V 1 base and J 9 bases; bases outside gene matches: 13. There are 16 residues in the CDR3. DNA of the CDR3: TGCGCCAGCAGCTTGACAGGCGGACAGGGCCAATGGACGCAGTATTTT. It specifies CASSLTGGQGQWTQYF.

This rearrangement joins TRBV6-5 to TRBJ2-7, with 9 bases lining up with TRBD1. Unmatched junction bases numbered 12, after V lost 2 bases and J lost 7 bases. Germline CDR1 and CDR2: MNHEY and SVGAGI. The CDR3 is 16 residues long. The CDR3 DNA follows: TGTGCCAGCAGTTACCTCCACGGGACAGGGCTCCGGGAGCAGTACTTC. This translates into CASSYLHGTGLREQYF.

The genes are TRBV29-1 and TRBJ2-5; D may be TRBD1 or TRBD2 (5 bases each). Per germline, CDR1 SQVTM and CDR2 ANQGSEA. CDR3 length: 12 residues. V was pared by 4 bases and J by 5 bases, with 11 bases between. The CDR3, as DNA: TGCAGCGTTGGCCGGGGCTTGGAGACCCAGTACTTC. Translating gives CSVGRGLETQYF.

V is TRBV4-1 and J is TRBJ1-2; the D gene is possibly TRBD1 (6 bases). Per germline, CDR1 MGHRA and CDR2 YSYEKL. The CDR3 covers 13 residues. V shed 6 bases and J shed 6 bases, with 14 bases lying between them. CDR3 in DNA: TGCGCCAGCAGTCCCGGCGGGGGCCATGGCTACACCTTC. Encoded protein: CASSPGGGHGYTF.

The CDR3 nucleotides are TGTGCCAGCAGGGACAGGTATTATAGCAATCAGCCCCAGCATTTT. Encoded protein: CASRDRYYSNQPQHF. The chain combines TRBV2 with TRBJ1-5, with 7 bases identical to TRBD1. The V gene's germline CDR1 is SNHLY and CDR2 FYNNEI. This CDR3 has 15 amino acids. V lost 6 bases and J lost 0; bases outside the gene matches: 5. The full variable domain, rest sourced from reference TRBV2 and TRBJ1-5, is EPEVTQTPSHQVTQMGQEVILRCVPISNHLYFYWYRQILGQKVEFLVSFYNNEISEKSEIFDDQFSVERPDGSNFTLKIRSTKLEDSAMYFCASRDRYYSNQPQHFGDGTRLSIL.

CDR3 region: CASVDRRFEQFF. The CDR3 DNA reads as TGTGCCAGCGTTGATCGTCGGTTTGAGCAGTTCTTC. This chain connects TRBV2 to TRBJ2-1; D call uncertain. CDR3 size: 12 residues. Germline CDR1 reads SNHLY; CDR2 reads FYNNEI. The germline V and J ends were trimmed by 8 bases and 9 bases, with 14 bases remaining between them.

The rearrangement links TRBV25-1 to TRBJ2-3; perhaps TRBD2 as D (7 bases). CDR1 and CDR2 from the germline V gene are MGHDK and SYGVNS. This CDR3 has 17 amino acids. Trimming took 6 bases from V and 3 from J, leaving 22 bases between them. DNA for the CDR3: TGTGCCAGCAGCCCCCCTTGGGGGGGCGCCGGGACAGATACGCAGTATTTT. Translated, it gives CASSPPWGGAGTDTQYF.

The chain combines TRBV6-5 with TRBJ1-5; no reliable D call. Between the trimmed V and J ends, which lost 6 bases and 0 bases, there was a span of 12 bases. Looked up from germline, CDR1 is MNHEY and CDR2 is SVGAGI. The CDR3 spans 15 residues. CDR3 amino acids: CASSAGFYSNQPQHF. The CDR3 DNA is TGTGCCAGCAGCGCGGGTTTTTATAGCAATCAGCCCCAGCATTTT.

The CDR3 loop reads CSAWGSYEQYF. The CDR3 nucleotides are TGCAGCGCGTGGGGCTCCTACGAGCAGTACTTC. The chain joins TRBV20-1 to TRBJ2-7, with D hard to call. CDR1 DFQATT and CDR2 SNEGSKA come from the germline V gene (reference sequence). CDR3 length: 11 residues.

The rearrangement uses TRBV2 and TRBJ1-3; D call uncertain. Germline lookup yields CDR1 SNHLY and CDR2 FYNNEI. There are 14 residues in the CDR3. The CDR3 here is CASKDPGAGNTIYF. As DNA, the CDR3 is TGTGCTTCCAAGGACCCCGGGGCTGGAAACACCATATATTTT.

The V and J genes are TRBV19 and TRBJ2-3; the D is unclear. The V end lost 6 bases, the J end lost 2 bases, and 15 bases lay between the germline ends. The germline gives CDR1 LNHDA, CDR2 SQIVND (reference sequence). CDR3 length: 15 amino acids. The CDR3 is CASSQPRGPTDTQYF. As DNA, the CDR3 is TGTGCCAGTAGCCAACCGCGAGGTCCCACAGATACGCAGTATTTT.

The chain has TRBV30 and TRBJ1-4; weak D call: TRBD1 (6 bases). The V end lost 0 bases, the J end lost 0 bases, and 11 bases lay between the germline ends. The CDR3 length is 16 residues. Looked up from germline, CDR1 is GTSNPN and CDR2 is SVGIG (reference sequence). CDR3 loop: CAWSVPWTATNEKLFF. The CDR3 DNA follows: TGTGCCTGGAGTGTACCCTGGACAGCAACTAATGAAAAACTGTTTTTT.

The V and J genes are TRBV23-1 and TRBJ1-5, with D tentatively TRBD1 (5 bases). TRBV23-1 carries the ORF label, with uncertain function. This CDR3 has 15 residues. The V gene lost 0 bases and the J gene lost 4 bases, with 10 bases spanning the gap. The DNA for the CDR3 is TGCGCCAGCAGTCAATCAAAGACAGAAAATCAGCCCCAGCATTTT. Residues: CASSQSKTENQPQHF.

The chain recombines TRBV6-5 with TRBJ1-1, with D possibly being TRBD1 (5 bases). V dropped 2 bases and J dropped 5 bases, with 12 bases sitting between them. Germline loops: CDR1 MNHEY, CDR2 SVGAGI. There are 14 residues in the CDR3. CDR3 nucleotides: TGTGCCAGCAGTTACCTCGGGGGGTCTACTGAAGCTTTCTTT. Protein product: CASSYLGGSTEAFF.

The V gene is TRBV7-8, the J gene TRBJ1-5, with D possibly TRBD1 on 5 matching bases. CDR1 is SGHVS, CDR2 FQNEAQ, per germline. Trimming took off 7 bases at V and 5 bases at J, with 18 bases between the two ends. CDR3 size: 15 residues. As DNA, the CDR3 is TGTGCCAGCACCTTGTACGGCCGGGGGGATCAGCCCCAGCATTTT. This codes for CASTLYGRGDQPQHF.